Below are 25 T cell receptor beta chains sequenced from a single sample in a study of high-grade serous ovarian cancer treatment subgroups. Profiling relied on immunoSEQ multiplex PCR, and the TCRdb table lists in-frame clones only, not all of them. This table has 4,900 or so clones, more than 60% appearing once. Tumor samples were taken before definitive surgery or chemotherapy. Specimen: tumor tissue. Source of these receptors: a human donor with high-grade serous ovarian cancer.

V is TRBV10-1 and J is TRBJ2-1, with D uncertain. The V end lost 1 base, the J end lost 0 bases, and 7 bases lay between the germline ends. The CDR3 is 15 residues long. From germline, CDR1 is WNHNN and CDR2 SYGVQD (reference sequence). The CDR3 sequence is CASSEFSNSYNEQFF. CDR3 nucleotides: TGCGCCAGCAGTGAGTTTTCTAACTCCTACAATGAGCAGTTCTTC.

This rearrangement joins TRBV19 to TRBJ1-3; D remains ambiguous. V was trimmed by 7 bases and J by 4 bases, leaving 14 bases between them. This CDR3 is 14 amino acids long. Germline CDR1 LNHDA, CDR2 SQIVND (reference sequence). CDR3 loop: CASTEGHKGNTIYF. CDR3 DNA: TGTGCCAGTACGGAAGGCCATAAGGGAAACACCATATATTTT.

This chain uses TRBV9 with TRBJ2-2; 7 bases agree with TRBD1. Trimming removed 1 base from V and 4 bases from J; junction bases left unmatched: 7. Germline CDR1 is SGDLS and CDR2 is YYNGEE. The CDR3 loop spans 16 amino acids. The CDR3 bases are TGTGCCAGCAGCGTACAGACAGGGAGCGGCACCGGGGAGCTGTTTTTT. Residues: CASSVQTGSGTGELFF. Full variable domain (remainder filled in from reference TRBV9 and TRBJ2-2): DSGVTQTPKHLITATGQRVTLRCSPRSGDLSVYWYQQSLDQGLQFLIQYYNGEERAKGNILERFSAQQFPDLHSELNLSSLELGDSALYFCASSVQTGSGTGELFFGEGSRLTVL.

The genes are TRBV11-2 and TRBJ2-3; TRBD2 aligns across 8 bases. The V and J ends lost 5 bases and 2 bases, in that order; junction bases with no gene match: 9. The CDR3 contains 16 residues. Looked up from germline, CDR1 is SGHAT and CDR2 is FQNNGV. The CDR3 nucleotides read TGTGCCAGCAGCGGACCTAGCGGGTTACTCACAGATACGCAGTATTTT. It specifies CASSGPSGLLTDTQYF.

The CDR3 loop reads CASRPYRVGNTGELFF. The CDR3 DNA is TGTGCCAGCAGACCATATCGGGTTGGGAACACCGGGGAGCTGTTTTTT. V gene TRBV27 combines with J gene TRBJ2-2; no firm D call. Trimming took off 6 bases at V and 1 base at J, with 15 bases between the two ends. Germline V gene data show CDR1 as MNHEY and CDR2 as SMNVEV (reference sequence). This CDR3 has 16 residues.

This clone turned up a few times. The chain recombines TRBV7-6 with TRBJ1-2; TRBD1 matches 8 bases. Losses at the gene ends were 4 bases for V and 7 bases for J; bases not matched to a gene: 8. The CDR3 is 14 amino acids. Germline-derived CDR1 and CDR2 are SGHVS and FNYEAQ. The CDR3 spells CASSSDRVWSGYTF. DNA of the CDR3: TGTGCCAGCAGCTCGGACAGGGTTTGGAGTGGCTACACCTTC.

Comment on this clone: A junction end diverges from the germline sequence, so it may reflect a read error. V is TRBV5-4 and J is TRBJ1-5, with D hard to call. The CDR3 is 14 amino acids. Germline CDR1 is SGHNT and CDR2 is YYREEE (reference sequence). This CDR3 reads CASSLKTANQPQHF. The CDR3 DNA reads as TGCGCCAGCAGCCTAAAGACCGCGAATCAGCCCCAGCATTTT.

There are a few counts of this clone. The chain combines TRBV5-4 with TRBJ1-2; TRBD1 matches at 7 bases. CDR1 and CDR2 from the germline V gene are SGHNT and YYREEE (reference sequence). The CDR3 runs to 16 residues. The V gene end was trimmed by 3 bases and the J gene end by 6 bases; junction bases not matched to a gene: 14. CDR3 DNA sequence: TGTGCCAGCAGCTACACTTTGACAGGGTTAACGGATGGCTACACCTTC. It specifies CASSYTLTGLTDGYTF.

J is TRBJ1-2 and V is TRBV19; 8 positions match TRBD1. J was trimmed by 7 bases and V by 1 base; bases with no gene match: 17. CDR3 length equals 18 residues. Germline V lookup: CDR1 LNHDA, CDR2 SQIVND (reference sequence). The CDR3 sequence is CASSIGRDRRSRVGGYTF. Written as DNA, the CDR3 is TGTGCCAGTAGTATAGGCCGGGACAGGAGGTCTCGCGTCGGTGGCTACACCTTC.

The chain is built from TRBV18 and TRBJ2-2, with 10 bases aligning to TRBD1. V trimming: 2 bases; J trimming: 4 bases; junction bases outside the gene matches: 7. Germline V CDR1 and CDR2: KGHSH, LQKENI. This CDR3 is 17 amino acids long. DNA for the CDR3: TGTGCCAGCTCACCAAAGGGACAGGGGCTGGTCACCGGGGAGCTGTTTTTT. Translating it yields CASSPKGQGLVTGELFF.

This sequence joins TRBV4-2 and TRBJ2-5; 16 nucleotides align to TRBD2. This CDR3 comprises 16 residues. Germline V gene data show CDR1 as LGHNA and CDR2 as YNFKEQ. V shed 4 bases, J shed 7 bases, and the junction held 6 bases outside the gene matches. The CDR3 reads CASSPGLAGGPGTQYF. In DNA, the CDR3 is TGTGCCAGCAGCCCGGGACTAGCGGGAGGGCCTGGGACCCAGTACTTC.

The chain is built from TRBV28 and TRBJ2-7; TRBD1 aligns across 7 bases. Looked up from germline, CDR1 is MDHEN and CDR2 is SYDVKM. The CDR3 spans 15 residues. The ends lost 5 bases at V and 0 bases at J; junction bases unmatched: 7. CDR3 sequence (DNA): TGTGCCAGCAGTGTCACGGGGACAGCCTCCTACGAGCAGTACTTC. Translation: CASSVTGTASYEQYF. Together with reference TRBV28 and TRBJ2-7, the CDR3 gives the full variable domain: DVKVTQSSRYLVKRTGEKVFLECVQDMDHENMFWYRQDPGLGLRLIYFSYDVKMKEKGDIPEGYSVSREKKERFSLILESASTNQTSMYLCASSVTGTASYEQYFGPGTRLTVT.

The gene calls are TRBV7-9 and TRBJ1-4; D is ambiguous. CDR1 is SEHNR, CDR2 FQNEAQ, per germline (reference sequence). V gave up 3 bases and J gave up 3 bases, with 8 bases separating them. The CDR3 loop spans 14 amino acids. DNA of the CDR3: TGTGCCAGCAGCTTCCTTCGGGCTAATGAAAAACTGTTTTTT. Translated: CASSFLRANEKLFF.

This clone has just one count. The chain has TRBV5-6 and TRBJ2-7; no reliable D call. Germline CDR1 SGHDT, CDR2 YYEEEE. V lost 0 bases, J lost 6 bases, and 10 bases lay in between. The CDR3 contains 13 residues. The chain's CDR3 is CASSLAGTGEQYF. As DNA, the CDR3 is TGTGCCAGCAGCTTGGCCGGAACCGGCGAGCAGTACTTC.

For the CDR3, the DNA is TGTGCCAGCAGCAAAAACGTCAGGGACCCTCAGTACTTC. This translates into CASSKNVRDPQYF. The V gene is TRBV9, the J gene TRBJ2-4; either TRBD1 or TRBD2 may supply D (5 bases each). V was shortened by 4 bases and J by 12 bases, with 17 bases between the two germline ends. The V gene's germline CDR1 is SGDLS and CDR2 YYNGEE. This CDR3 is 13 amino acids long.

The CDR3 protein is CASSGAGAYYGYTF. CDR3 DNA: TGTGCCAGCAGCGGAGCAGGCGCCTACTATGGCTACACCTTC. The chain employs TRBV5-4 and TRBJ1-2; D unresolved. Germline V gene sequence: CDR1 SGHNT, CDR2 YYREEE (reference sequence). V shed 4 bases and J shed 3 bases, with 13 bases lying between them. The CDR3 is 14 residues long.

V and J are TRBV4-1 and TRBJ2-5; weak D call: TRBD1 (5 bases). The germline gives CDR1 MGHRA, CDR2 YSYEKL. The V and J ends lost 0 bases and 1 base respectively, with 9 bases between them. The CDR3 contains 15 residues. The CDR3 here is CASSQDGAIQETQYF. The CDR3 coding sequence is TGCGCCAGCAGCCAAGATGGGGCTATCCAAGAGACCCAGTACTTC.

This chain uses TRBV6-1 with TRBJ1-5; D not certain. CDR3 length: 13 residues. Trimming took off 6 bases at V and 2 bases at J, with 8 bases between the two ends. Germline CDR1 MNHNS, CDR2 SASEGT. This chain's CDR3 is CASRLSGNQPQHF. In DNA form, the CDR3 reads TGTGCCAGCAGGCTATCCGGCAATCAGCCCCAGCATTTT.

This rearrangement joins TRBV7-9 to TRBJ2-1; D gene uncertain. Trimming shortened V by 6 bases and J by 8 bases, and 11 bases separated the two germline ends. The germline V gene has CDR1 SEHNR and CDR2 FQNEAQ (reference sequence). There are 12 residues in the CDR3. CDR3 sequence: CASSEKGYEQFF. In DNA form, the CDR3 reads TGTGCCAGCAGTGAAAAGGGCTATGAGCAGTTCTTC.

This clone was seen just once. The V and J genes are TRBV5-4 and TRBJ1-1; D remains unclear. The CDR3 is made up of 12 amino acids. The germline V gene has CDR1 SGHNT and CDR2 YYREEE (reference sequence). V was shortened by 7 bases and J by 1 base, with 8 bases between the two germline ends. This CDR3 reads CASGSENTEAFF. For the CDR3, the DNA is TGTGCCAGCGGCTCAGAGAACACTGAAGCTTTCTTT.

This clone was counted a few times. V is TRBV4-1 and J is TRBJ1-1, with a possible D match to TRBD1 (5 bases). Per germline, CDR1 MGHRA and CDR2 YSYEKL. The CDR3 runs 16 residues. V dropped 1 base and J dropped 4 bases, with 16 bases sitting between them. The CDR3 loop is CASSQAGGRIGTEAFF. CDR3 nucleotide sequence: TGCGCCAGCAGCCAAGCGGGGGGTCGGATCGGCACTGAAGCTTTCTTT.

The CDR3 coding sequence is TGTGCCAGCAGTGATTGGTCTGGTCCCCTTCCGCAGTACTTC. Encoded protein: CASSDWSGPLPQYF. V gene TRBV2 combines with J gene TRBJ2-7, with D uncertain. V gave up 3 bases and J gave up 9 bases, with 18 bases separating them. The CDR3 extends over 14 amino acids. Germline CDR1 and CDR2: SNHLY and FYNNEI.

V is TRBV19 and J is TRBJ2-1; tentative D call: TRBD2 (5 bases). The CDR3 sequence is 15 residues long. V lost 3 bases, J lost 4 bases, and 13 bases lay in between. Germline-derived CDR1 and CDR2 are LNHDA and SQIVND (reference sequence). CDR3 amino acids: CASSIRIGDYNEQFF. In nucleotides, the CDR3 is TGTGCCAGTAGTATTCGGATCGGGGATTACAATGAGCAGTTCTTC.

This clone was seen more than once but under ten times. V and J are TRBV9 and TRBJ1-4; D is unresolved. V dropped 4 bases and J dropped 13 bases, with 20 bases sitting between them. The V gene's germline CDR1 is SGDLS and CDR2 YYNGEE. The CDR3 covers 14 residues. CDR3 DNA: TGTGCCAGCAGCCTTGGGGTAGGGAGTCCTTCACTGTTTTTT. It encodes CASSLGVGSPSLFF. Full variable domain (outside the CDR3, taken from reference TRBV9 and TRBJ1-4): DSGVTQTPKHLITATGQRVTLRCSPRSGDLSVYWYQQSLDQGLQFLIQYYNGEERAKGNILERFSAQQFPDLHSELNLSSLELGDSALYFCASSLGVGSPSLFFGSGTQLSVL.

This clone has only a few counts. This chain connects TRBV28 to TRBJ1-5; D possibly corresponds to TRBD1 (5 bases). Germline V gene sequence: CDR1 MDHEN, CDR2 SYDVKM. This CDR3 spans 16 amino acids. Trimming took 1 base from V and 1 from J, leaving 11 bases between them. In nucleotides, the CDR3 is TGTGCCAGCAGTTTATTGGCCAGGGAAAGCAATCAGCCCCAGCATTTT. Protein: CASSLLARESNQPQHF.